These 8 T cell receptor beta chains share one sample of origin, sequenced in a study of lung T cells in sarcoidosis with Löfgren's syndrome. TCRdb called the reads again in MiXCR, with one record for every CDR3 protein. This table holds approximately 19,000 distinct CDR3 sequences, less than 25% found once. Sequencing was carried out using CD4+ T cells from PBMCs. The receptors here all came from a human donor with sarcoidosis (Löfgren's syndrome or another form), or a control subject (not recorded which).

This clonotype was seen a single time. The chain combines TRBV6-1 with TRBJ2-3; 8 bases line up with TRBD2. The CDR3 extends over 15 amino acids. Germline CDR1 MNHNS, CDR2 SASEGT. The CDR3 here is CAISDVAGLRDTQYF. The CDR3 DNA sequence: TGTGCTATCAGCGACGTAGCGGGATTGCGGGATACGCAGTATTTT.

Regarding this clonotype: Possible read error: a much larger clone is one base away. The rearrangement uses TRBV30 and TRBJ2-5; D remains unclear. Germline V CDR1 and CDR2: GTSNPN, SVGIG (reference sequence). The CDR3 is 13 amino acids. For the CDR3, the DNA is TGTGCCTGGAGTGGAAGCGAACTCCTGGTGACACACTTC. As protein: CAWSGSELLVTHF. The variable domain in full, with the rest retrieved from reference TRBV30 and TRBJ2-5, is SQTIHQWPATLVQPVGSPLSLECTVEGTSNPNLYWYRQAAGRGLQLLFYSVGIGQISSEVPQNLSASRPQDRQFILSSKKLLLSDSGFYLCAWSGSELLVTHFGPGTRLLVL.

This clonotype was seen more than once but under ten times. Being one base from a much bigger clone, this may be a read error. The CDR3 protein is CATSPRPKAGQETQYF. The CDR3 nucleotides are TGTGCCACCAGCCCCCGTCCTAAAGCGGGGCAAGAGACCCAGTACTTC. This chain connects TRBV15 to TRBJ2-5, with 7 bases that match TRBD2. Losses at the gene ends were 5 bases for V and 2 bases for J; bases not matched to a gene: 11. Germline lookup yields CDR1 LNHNV and CDR2 YYDKDF (reference sequence). This CDR3 has 16 amino acids.

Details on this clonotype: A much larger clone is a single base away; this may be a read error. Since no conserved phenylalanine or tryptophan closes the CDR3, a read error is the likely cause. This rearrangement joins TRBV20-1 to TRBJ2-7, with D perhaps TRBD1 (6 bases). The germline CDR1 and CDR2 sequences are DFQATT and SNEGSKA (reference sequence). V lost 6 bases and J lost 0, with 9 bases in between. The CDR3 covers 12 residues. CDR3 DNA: TGCAGTGCCCTGGACAGCTCCTACGAGCAGTACCTC. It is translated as CSALDSSYEQYL.

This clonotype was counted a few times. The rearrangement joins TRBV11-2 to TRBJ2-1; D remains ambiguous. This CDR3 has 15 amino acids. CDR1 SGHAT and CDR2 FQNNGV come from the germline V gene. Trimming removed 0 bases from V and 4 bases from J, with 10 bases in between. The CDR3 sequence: CASSLEVTNYNEQFF. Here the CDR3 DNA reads TGTGCCAGCAGCTTAGAAGTGACAAATTACAATGAGCAGTTCTTC.

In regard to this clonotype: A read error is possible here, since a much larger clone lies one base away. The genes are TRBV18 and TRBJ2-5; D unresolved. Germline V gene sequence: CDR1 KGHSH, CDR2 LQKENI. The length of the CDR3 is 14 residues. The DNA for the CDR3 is TGTGGCAGCTCATTTGGATCCATCCAAGAGACCCAGTACTTC. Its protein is CGSSFGSIQETQYF.

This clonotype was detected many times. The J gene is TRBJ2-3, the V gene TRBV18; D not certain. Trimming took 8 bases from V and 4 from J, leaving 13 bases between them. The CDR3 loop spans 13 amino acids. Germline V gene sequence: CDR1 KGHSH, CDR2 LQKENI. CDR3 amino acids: CASKAQVPDTQYF. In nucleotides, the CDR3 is TGTGCCAGCAAGGCGCAGGTCCCAGATACGCAGTATTTT.

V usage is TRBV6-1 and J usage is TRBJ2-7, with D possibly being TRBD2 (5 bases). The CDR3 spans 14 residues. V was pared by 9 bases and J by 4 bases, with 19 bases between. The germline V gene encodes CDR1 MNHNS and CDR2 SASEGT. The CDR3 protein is CASSQTGNIYEQYF. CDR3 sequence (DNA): TGTGCCAGTAGCCAGACCGGGAACATATACGAGCAGTACTTC.